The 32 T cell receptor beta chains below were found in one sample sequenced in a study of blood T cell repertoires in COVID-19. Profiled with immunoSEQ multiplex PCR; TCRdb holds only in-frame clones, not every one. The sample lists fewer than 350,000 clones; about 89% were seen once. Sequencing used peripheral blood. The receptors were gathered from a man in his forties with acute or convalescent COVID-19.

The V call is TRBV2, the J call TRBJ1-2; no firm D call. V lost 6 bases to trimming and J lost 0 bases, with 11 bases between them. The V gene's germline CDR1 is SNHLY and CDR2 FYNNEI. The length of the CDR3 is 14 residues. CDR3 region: CASRKDISNYGYTF. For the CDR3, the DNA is TGTGCCAGCAGGAAAGACATCTCTAACTATGGCTACACCTTC.

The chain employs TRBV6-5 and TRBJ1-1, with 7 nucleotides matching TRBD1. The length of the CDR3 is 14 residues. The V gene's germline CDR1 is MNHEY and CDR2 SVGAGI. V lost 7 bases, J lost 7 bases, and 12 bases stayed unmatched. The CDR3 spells CASKKLRDSYEAFF. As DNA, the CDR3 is TGTGCCAGCAAAAAACTTAGGGACAGCTATGAAGCTTTCTTT.

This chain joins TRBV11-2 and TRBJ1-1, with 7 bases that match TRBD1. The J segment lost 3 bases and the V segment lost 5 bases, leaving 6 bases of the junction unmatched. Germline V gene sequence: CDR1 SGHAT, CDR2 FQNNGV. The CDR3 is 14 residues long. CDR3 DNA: TGTGCCAGCAGCCCACCTACAGGGGACACTGAAGCTTTCTTT. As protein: CASSPPTGDTEAFF.

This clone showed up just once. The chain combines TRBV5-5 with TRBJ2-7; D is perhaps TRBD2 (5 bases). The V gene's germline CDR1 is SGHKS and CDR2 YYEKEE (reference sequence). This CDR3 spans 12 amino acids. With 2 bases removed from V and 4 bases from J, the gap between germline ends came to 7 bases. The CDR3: CASSFEGYEQYF. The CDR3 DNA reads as TGTGCCAGCAGCTTCGAGGGATACGAGCAGTACTTC.

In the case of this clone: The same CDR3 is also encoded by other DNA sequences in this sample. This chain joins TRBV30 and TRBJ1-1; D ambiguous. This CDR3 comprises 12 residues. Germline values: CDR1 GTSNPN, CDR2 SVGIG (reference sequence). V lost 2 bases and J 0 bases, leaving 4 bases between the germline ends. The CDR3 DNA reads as TGTGCCTGGAGTCGGTTGAACACTGAAGCTTTCTTT. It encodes CAWSRLNTEAFF.

The DNA for the CDR3 is TGTGCCAGTAGTATAGACGCCACGGGCACTGAAGCTTTCTTT. This gives the protein CASSIDATGTEAFF. The rearrangement uses TRBV19 and TRBJ1-1; D is undetermined. This CDR3 is 14 amino acids long. V gave up 0 bases and J gave up 4 bases, with 9 bases separating them. In germline, CDR1 is LNHDA, CDR2 SQIVND (reference sequence).

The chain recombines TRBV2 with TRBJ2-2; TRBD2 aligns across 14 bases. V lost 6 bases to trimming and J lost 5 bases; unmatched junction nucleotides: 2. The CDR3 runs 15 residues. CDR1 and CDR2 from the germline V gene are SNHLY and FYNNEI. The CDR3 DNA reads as TGTGCCAGCAGGCGGACTAGCGGGGGGACCGGGGAGCTGTTTTTT. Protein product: CASRRTSGGTGELFF. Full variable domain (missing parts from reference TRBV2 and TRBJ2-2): EPEVTQTPSHQVTQMGQEVILRCVPISNHLYFYWYRQILGQKVEFLVSFYNNEISEKSEIFDDQFSVERPDGSNFTLKIRSTKLEDSAMYFCASRRTSGGTGELFFGEGSRLTVL.

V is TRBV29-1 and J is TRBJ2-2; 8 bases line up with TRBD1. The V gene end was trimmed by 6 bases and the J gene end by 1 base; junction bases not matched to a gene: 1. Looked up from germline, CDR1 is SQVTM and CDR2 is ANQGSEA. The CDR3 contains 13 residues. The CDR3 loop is CSVDRENTGELFF. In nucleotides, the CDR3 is TGCAGCGTGGACAGGGAGAACACCGGGGAGCTGTTTTTT.

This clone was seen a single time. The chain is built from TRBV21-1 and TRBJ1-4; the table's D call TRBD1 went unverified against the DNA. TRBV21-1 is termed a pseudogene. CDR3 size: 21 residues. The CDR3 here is CASSMGDRGTVRSATNEKLFF. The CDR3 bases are TGTGCCAGCAGCATGGGGGACAGGGGTACTGTTCGTTCGGCCACTAATGAAAAACTGTTTTTT.

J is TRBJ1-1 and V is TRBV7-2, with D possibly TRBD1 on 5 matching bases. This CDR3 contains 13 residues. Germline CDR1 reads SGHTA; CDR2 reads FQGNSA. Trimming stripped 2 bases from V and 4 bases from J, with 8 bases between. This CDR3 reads CASSLSRVTEAFF. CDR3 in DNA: TGTGCCAGCAGCTTAAGCAGGGTCACTGAAGCTTTCTTT. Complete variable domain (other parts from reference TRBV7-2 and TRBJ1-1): GAGVSQSPSNKVTEKGKDVELRCDPISGHTALYWYRQSLGQGLEFLIYFQGNSAPDKSGLPSDRFSAERTGGSVSTLTIQRTQQEDSAVYLCASSLSRVTEAFFGQGTRLTVV.

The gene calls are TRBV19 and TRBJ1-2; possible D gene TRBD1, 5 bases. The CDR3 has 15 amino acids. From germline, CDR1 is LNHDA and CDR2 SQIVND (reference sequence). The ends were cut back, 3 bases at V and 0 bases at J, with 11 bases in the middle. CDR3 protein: CASSIWPGTNYGYTF. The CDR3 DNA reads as TGTGCCAGTAGTATCTGGCCAGGGACTAACTATGGCTACACCTTC.

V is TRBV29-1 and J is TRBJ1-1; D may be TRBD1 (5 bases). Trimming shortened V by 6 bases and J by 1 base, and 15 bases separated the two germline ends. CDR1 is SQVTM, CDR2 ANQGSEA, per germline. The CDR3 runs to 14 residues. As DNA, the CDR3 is TGCAGCGTCGGGAGGACTACAGGGAACACTGAAGCTTTCTTT. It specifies CSVGRTTGNTEAFF.

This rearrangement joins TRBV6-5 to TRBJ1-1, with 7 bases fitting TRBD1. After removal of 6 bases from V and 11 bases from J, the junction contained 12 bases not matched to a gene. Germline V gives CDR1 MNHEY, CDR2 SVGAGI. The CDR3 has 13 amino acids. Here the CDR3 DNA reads TGTGCCAGCAGCCTAACAGGGGATCGGGTTGCTTTCTTT. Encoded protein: CASSLTGDRVAFF.

The CDR3 DNA reads as TGTGCCAGCAGCCTACCGACTGGCTACGAGCAGTACTTC. Its protein is CASSLPTGYEQYF. J is TRBJ2-7 and V is TRBV6-5; no firm D call. CDR1 and CDR2 from the germline V gene are MNHEY and SVGAGI. The CDR3 contains 13 residues. V was pared by 6 bases and J by 3 bases, with 12 bases between.

CDR3 sequence: CASSRTGTGAGEKLFF. As DNA, the CDR3 is TGCGCCAGCAGCCGAACCGGGACAGGGGCCGGTGAAAAACTGTTTTTT. V is TRBV5-1 and J is TRBJ1-4, with TRBD1 identical over 10 bases. Germline CDR1 is SGHRS and CDR2 is YFSETQ. J was trimmed by 7 bases and V by 4 bases; bases with no gene match: 10. The CDR3 length is 16 residues.

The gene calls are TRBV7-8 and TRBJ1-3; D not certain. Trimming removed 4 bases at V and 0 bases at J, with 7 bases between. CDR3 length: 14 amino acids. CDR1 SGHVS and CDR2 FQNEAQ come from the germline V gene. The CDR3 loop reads CASSSGYSGNTIYF. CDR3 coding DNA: TGTGCCAGCAGCTCCGGGTACTCTGGAAACACCATATATTTT.

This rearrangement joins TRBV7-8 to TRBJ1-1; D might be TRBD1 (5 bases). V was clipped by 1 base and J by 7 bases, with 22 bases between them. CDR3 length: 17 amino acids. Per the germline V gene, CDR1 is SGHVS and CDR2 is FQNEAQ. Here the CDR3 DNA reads TGTGCCAGCAGCTTAGGAAGGGACTGGATTGTGAGAGGTGAAGCTTTCTTT. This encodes CASSLGRDWIVRGEAFF.

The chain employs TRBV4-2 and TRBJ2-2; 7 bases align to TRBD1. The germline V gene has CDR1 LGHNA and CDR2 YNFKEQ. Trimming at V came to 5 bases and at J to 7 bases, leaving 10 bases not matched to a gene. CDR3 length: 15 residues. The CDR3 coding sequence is TGTGCCAGCAGCTCAAGACAGGGCTCGGGCGGGGAGCTGTTTTTT. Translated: CASSSRQGSGGELFF.

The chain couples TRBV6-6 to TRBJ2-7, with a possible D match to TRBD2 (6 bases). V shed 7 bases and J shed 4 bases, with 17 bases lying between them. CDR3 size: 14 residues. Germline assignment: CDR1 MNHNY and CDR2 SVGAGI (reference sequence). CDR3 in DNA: TGTGCCAGCATCCCCGGAGGGTCCATATACGAGCAGTACTTC. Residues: CASIPGGSIYEQYF.

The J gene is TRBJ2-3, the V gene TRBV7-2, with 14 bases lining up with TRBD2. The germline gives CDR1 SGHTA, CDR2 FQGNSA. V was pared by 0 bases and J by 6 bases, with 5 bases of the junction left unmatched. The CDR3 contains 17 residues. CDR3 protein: CASSLAGTSGGQDTQYF. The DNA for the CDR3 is TGTGCCAGCAGCTTAGCCGGGACTAGCGGGGGTCAGGATACGCAGTATTTT.

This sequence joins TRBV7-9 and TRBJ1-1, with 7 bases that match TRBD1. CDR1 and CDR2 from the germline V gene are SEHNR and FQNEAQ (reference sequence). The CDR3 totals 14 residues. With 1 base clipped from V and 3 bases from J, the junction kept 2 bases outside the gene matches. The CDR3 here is CASSLGQGDTEAFF. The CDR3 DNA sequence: TGTGCCAGCAGCTTAGGCCAGGGGGACACTGAAGCTTTCTTT.

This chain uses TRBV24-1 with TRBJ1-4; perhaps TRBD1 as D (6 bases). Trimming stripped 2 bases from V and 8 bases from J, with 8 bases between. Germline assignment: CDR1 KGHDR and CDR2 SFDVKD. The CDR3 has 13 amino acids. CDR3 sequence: CATSDSQGEKLFF. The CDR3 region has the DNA TGTGCCACCAGTGATTCACAGGGAGAAAAACTGTTTTTT.

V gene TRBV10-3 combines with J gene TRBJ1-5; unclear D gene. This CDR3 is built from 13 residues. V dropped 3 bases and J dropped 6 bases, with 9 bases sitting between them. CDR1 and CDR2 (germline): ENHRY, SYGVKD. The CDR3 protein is CAISDRESQPQHF. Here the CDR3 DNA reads TGTGCCATCAGTGACCGGGAATCTCAGCCCCAGCATTTT.

As DNA, the CDR3 is TGTGCCGCCGGACAGGGGACCCTCGCCTACGAGCAGTACTTC. Translated, it gives CAAGQGTLAYEQYF. The chain links TRBV10-3 to TRBJ2-7, with 9 bases aligning to TRBD1. V was pared by 11 bases and J by 2 bases, with 10 bases of the junction left unmatched. The CDR3 totals 14 residues. Germline CDR1 reads ENHRY; CDR2 reads SYGVKD.

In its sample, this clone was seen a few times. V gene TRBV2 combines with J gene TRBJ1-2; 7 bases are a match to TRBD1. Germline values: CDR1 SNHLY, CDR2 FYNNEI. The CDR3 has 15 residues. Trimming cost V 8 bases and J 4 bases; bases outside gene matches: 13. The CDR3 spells CASQSGGTALYGYTF. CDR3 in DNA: TGTGCCAGCCAATCAGGGGGGACCGCGCTCTATGGCTACACCTTC.

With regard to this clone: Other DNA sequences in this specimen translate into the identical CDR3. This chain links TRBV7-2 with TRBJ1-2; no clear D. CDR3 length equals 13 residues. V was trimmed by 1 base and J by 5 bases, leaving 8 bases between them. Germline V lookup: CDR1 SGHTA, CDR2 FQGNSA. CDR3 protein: CASSLGSVYGYTF. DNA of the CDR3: TGTGCCAGCAGCTTAGGCAGCGTGTATGGCTACACCTTC.

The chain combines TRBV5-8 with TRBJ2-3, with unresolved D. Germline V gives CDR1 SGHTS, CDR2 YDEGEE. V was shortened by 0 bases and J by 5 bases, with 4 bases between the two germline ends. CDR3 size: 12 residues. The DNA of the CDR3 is TGTGCCAGCAGCTTGGTCCTAGATACGCAGTATTTT. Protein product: CASSLVLDTQYF.

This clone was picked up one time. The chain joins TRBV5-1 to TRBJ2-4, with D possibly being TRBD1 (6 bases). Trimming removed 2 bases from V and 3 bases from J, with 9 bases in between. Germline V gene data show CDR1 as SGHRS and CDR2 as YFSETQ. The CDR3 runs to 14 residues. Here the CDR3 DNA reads TGCGCCAGCAGCTTAGGACAGCACAAAAACATTCAGTACTTC. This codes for CASSLGQHKNIQYF. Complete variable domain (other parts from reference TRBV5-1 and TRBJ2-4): KAGVTQTPRYLIKTRGQQVTLSCSPISGHRSVSWYQQTPGQGLQFLFEYFSETQRNKGNFPGRFSGRQFSNSRSEMNVSTLELGDSALYLCASSLGQHKNIQYFGAGTRLSVL.

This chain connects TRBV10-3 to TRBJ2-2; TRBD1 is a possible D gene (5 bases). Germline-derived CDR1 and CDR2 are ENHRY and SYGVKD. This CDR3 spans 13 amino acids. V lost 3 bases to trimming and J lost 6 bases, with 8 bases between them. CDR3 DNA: TGTGCCATCAGTGAAGCAGGGCCCGGGGAGCTGTTTTTT. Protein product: CAISEAGPGELFF.

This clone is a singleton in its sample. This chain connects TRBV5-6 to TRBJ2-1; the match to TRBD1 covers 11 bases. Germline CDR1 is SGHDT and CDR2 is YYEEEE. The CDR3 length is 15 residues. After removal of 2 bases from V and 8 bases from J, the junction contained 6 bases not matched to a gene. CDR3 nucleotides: TGTGCCAGCAGCTTACCGGGACAGGGGGTCGATGAGCAGTTCTTC. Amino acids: CASSLPGQGVDEQFF.

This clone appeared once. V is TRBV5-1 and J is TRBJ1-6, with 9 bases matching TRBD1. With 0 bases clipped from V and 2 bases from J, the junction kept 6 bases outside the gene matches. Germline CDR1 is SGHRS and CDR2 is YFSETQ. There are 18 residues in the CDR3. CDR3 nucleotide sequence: TGCGCCAGCAGCTTGGTCGGGACAGGGAAAACCTATAATTCACCCCTCCACTTT. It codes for CASSLVGTGKTYNSPLHF.

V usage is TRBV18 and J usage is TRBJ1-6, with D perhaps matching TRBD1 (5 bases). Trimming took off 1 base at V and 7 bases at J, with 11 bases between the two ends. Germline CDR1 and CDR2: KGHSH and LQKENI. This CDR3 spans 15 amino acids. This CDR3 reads CASSPQGMRNSPLHF. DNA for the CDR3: TGTGCCAGCTCACCACAGGGGATGCGGAATTCACCCCTCCACTTT.